This TCR beta chain was identified during a study of radiation and T cells in renal cell carcinoma. Study details: Nephrectomy followed 15 Gy stereotactic body radiation by 4 weeks. General study points: In blood, top tumor clones expanded by 2 weeks, shrinking by 4. Pretreatment tumor biopsies were lacking, so baseline clonotypes are unknown.

This CDR3 spans 15 amino acids. Trimming left V 5 bases short and J 2 bases short, with 13 bases between. Looked up from germline, CDR1 is SGHVS and CDR2 is FQNEAQ. Time point: blood 2 weeks post-SBRT. As for treatment: 15 Gy SBRT to primary tumor, nephrectomy 4 weeks later. The patient's renal cell carcinoma had clear cell pathology. A remark on this clone: The antigen remains undetermined.

Some clones are missing from TCRdb's copy, which holds only in-frame ones; the method was immunoSEQ multiplex PCR. The sample records about 47,000 clones, around three quarters being singletons. The chain has TRBV7-8 and TRBJ1-5; the D is unclear. The sample here was blood, taken from a patient whose treatment included radiotherapy and nephrectomy. The TCR sequence derives from a woman aged 70-85 years with renal cell carcinoma. The CDR3 sequence: CASSLKRMGNQPQHF. CDR3 in DNA: TGTGCCAGCAGCCTCAAACGGATGGGCAATCAGCCCCAGCATTTT.